This T cell receptor beta chain derives from a study of blood T cell repertoires in COVID-19. About the study: Donors in the United States, Italy and Spain gave samples during acute or convalescent COVID-19. PBMCs, B-cell-depleted T cells, or T cells provided the cDNA or gDNA that made up the material.

V lost 1 base and J lost 6; bases outside the gene matches: 7. In germline, CDR1 is SGHNT, CDR2 YYREEE (reference sequence). The CDR3 sequence is 15 residues long. As handled by the study authors: Reference gene primers were amplified, and this amplification served to estimate nucleated cell counts. Clones were read by immunoSEQ multiplex PCR, and TCRdb kept only the in-frame ones, dropping some. That table furnishes V, J and clone size, whereas the DNA furnished D and trimming. This table holds 250,000 to 300,000 clones, approximately 89% found once. Sequenced: peripheral blood. The TCR comes from a woman aged 55-69 years with acute or convalescent COVID-19. The chain uses TRBV5-4 and TRBJ2-5, with 9 bases lining up with TRBD1. CDR3 sequence (DNA): TGTGCCAGCAGCTTGTCTGGGACAGGGCGGAAGACCCAGTACTTC. This sequence encodes CASSLSGTGRKTQYF.